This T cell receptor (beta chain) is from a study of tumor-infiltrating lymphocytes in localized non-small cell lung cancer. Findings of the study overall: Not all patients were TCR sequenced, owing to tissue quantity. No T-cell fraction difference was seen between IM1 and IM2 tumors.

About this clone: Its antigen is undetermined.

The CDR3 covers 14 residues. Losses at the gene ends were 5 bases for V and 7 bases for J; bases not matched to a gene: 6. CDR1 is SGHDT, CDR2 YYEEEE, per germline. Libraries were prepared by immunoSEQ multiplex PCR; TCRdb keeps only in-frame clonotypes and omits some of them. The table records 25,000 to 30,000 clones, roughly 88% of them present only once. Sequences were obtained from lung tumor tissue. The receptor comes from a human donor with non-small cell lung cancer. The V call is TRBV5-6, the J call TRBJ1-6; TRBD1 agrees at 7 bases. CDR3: CASRARDRNSPLHF. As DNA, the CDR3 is TGTGCCAGCAGAGCCCGGGACAGAAATTCACCCCTCCACTTT.